This T cell receptor (beta chain) appears in the sequencing data of a study of shared T cell receptors in the human thymus. Measured with immunoSEQ multiplex PCR; TCRdb has only the in-frame clones, and not every one. This table holds 700,000 or so clones, 80% to 90% found once. The sample was also reused in another study, on human thymus T cells. That source adds: Donors consisted of healthy Finnish infants (having corrective surgery for congenital heart defects). During corrective heart surgery, resections were taken, and the thymus tissue came from them. V and J gene usage appeared biased in thymic and blood repertoires. Related research has reported that thymic repertoires overlap highly among unrelated individuals.

The sequencing input was thymocytes. This clonotype was obtained from a girl under two years old with a congenital heart defect.

This chain's CDR3 is CASSLGQLNEKLFF. DNA for the CDR3: TGCGCCAGCAGCTTGGGACAGCTAAATGAAAAACTGTTTTTT. The chain uses TRBV5-1 and TRBJ1-4, with D possibly being TRBD1 (5 bases). The germline V gene has CDR1 SGHRS and CDR2 YFSETQ. The CDR3 totals 14 residues. V was cut by 0 bases and J by 5 bases, with 8 bases left in between.